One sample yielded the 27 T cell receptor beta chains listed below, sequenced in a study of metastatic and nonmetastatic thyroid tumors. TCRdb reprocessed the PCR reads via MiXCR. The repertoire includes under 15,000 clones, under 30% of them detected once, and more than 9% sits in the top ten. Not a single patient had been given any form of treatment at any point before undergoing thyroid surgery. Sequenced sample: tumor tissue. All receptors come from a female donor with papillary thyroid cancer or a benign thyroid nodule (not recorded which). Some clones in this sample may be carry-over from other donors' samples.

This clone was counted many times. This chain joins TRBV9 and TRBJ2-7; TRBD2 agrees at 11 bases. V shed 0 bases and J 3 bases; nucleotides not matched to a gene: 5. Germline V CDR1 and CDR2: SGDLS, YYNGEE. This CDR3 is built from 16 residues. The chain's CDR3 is CASSVGVGTSGYEQYF. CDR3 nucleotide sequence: TGTGCCAGCAGCGTAGGGGTGGGGACTAGCGGCTACGAGCAGTACTTC. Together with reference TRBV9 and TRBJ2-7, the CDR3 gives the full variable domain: DSGVTQTPKHLITATGQRVTLRCSPRSGDLSVYWYQQSLDQGLQFLIQYYNGEERAKGNILERFSAQQFPDLHSELNLSSLELGDSALYFCASSVGVGTSGYEQYFGPGTRLTVT.

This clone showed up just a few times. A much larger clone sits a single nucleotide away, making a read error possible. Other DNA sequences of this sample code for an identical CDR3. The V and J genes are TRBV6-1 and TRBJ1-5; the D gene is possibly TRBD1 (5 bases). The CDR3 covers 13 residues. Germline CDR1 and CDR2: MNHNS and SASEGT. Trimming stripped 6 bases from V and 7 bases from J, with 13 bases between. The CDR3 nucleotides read TGTGCCAGCAGCGGGGGGGGATGGCAGCCCCAGCATTTT. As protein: CASSGGGWQPQHF.

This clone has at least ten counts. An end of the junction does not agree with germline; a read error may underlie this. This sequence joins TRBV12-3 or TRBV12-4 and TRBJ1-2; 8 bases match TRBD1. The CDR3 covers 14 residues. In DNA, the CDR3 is TGTGCCAGCAGTCTACGACAGGGGAGCTATGGCTACATCTTC. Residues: CASSLRQGSYGYIF.

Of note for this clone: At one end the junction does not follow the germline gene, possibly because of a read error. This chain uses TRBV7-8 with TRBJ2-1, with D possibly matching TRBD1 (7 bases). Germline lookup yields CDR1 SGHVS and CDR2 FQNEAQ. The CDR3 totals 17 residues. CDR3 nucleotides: TGTACCAGCAGCTTACGGGCGGGACAGTGGGCGCAGGGTGAGCAGTTCTTC. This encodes CTSSLRAGQWAQGEQFF. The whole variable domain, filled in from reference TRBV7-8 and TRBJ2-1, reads GAGVSQSPRYKVAKRGQDVALRCDPISGHVSLFWYQQALGQGPEFLTYFQNEAQLDKSGLPSDRFFAERPEGSVSTLKIQRTQQEDSAVYLCTSSLRAGQWAQGEQFFGPGTRLTVL.

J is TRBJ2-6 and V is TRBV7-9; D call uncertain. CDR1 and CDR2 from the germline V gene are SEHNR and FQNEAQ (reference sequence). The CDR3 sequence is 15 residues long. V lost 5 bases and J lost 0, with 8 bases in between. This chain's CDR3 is CASSRTRSGANVLTF. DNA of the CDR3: TGTGCCAGCAGCCGGACCCGCTCTGGGGCCAACGTCCTGACTTTC. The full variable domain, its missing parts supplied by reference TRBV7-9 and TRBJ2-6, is DTGVSQNPRHKITKRGQNVTFRCDPISEHNRLYWYRQTLGQGPEFLTYFQNEAQLEKSRLLSDRFSAERPKGSFSTLEIQRTEQGDSAMYLCASSRTRSGANVLTFGAGSRLTVL.

CDR3 sequence reads: CSARSGSGNTIYF. Here the CDR3 DNA reads TGCAGTGCTAGGTCCGGTTCTGGAAACACCATATATTTT. V gene TRBV20-1 combines with J gene TRBJ1-3, with D hard to call. V was shortened by 3 bases and J by 1 base, with 7 bases between the two germline ends. The germline V gene encodes CDR1 DFQATT and CDR2 SNEGSKA (reference sequence). The CDR3 totals 13 residues.

CDR3 nucleotides: TGCAGTGCTAAGGGGACCCTAAGCTCCTACGAGCAGTACTTC. Its translation: CSAKGTLSSYEQYF. The V gene is TRBV20-1, the J gene TRBJ2-7, with D tentatively TRBD1 or TRBD2 (5 bases each). This CDR3 region has 14 residues. The V end was cut by 4 bases, the J end by 0 bases, with 13 bases between. Germline values: CDR1 DFQATT, CDR2 SNEGSKA (reference sequence).

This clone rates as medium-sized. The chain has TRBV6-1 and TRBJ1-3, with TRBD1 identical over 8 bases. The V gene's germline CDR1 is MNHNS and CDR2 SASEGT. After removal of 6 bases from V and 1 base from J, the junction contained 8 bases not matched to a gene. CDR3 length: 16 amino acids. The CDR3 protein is CASRHITGGSGNTIYF. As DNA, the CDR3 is TGTGCCAGCAGGCACATTACAGGGGGTTCTGGAAACACCATATATTTT.

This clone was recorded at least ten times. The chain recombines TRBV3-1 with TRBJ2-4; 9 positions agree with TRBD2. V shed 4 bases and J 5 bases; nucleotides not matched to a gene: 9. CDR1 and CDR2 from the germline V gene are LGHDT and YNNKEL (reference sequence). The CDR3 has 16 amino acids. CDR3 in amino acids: CASSPLHQRGENIQYF. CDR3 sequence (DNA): TGTGCCAGCAGCCCCCTCCATCAGCGGGGGGAAAACATTCAGTACTTC.

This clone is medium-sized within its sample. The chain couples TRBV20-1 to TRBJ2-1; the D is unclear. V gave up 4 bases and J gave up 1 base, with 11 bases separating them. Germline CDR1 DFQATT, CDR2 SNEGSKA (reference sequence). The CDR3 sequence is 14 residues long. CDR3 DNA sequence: TGCAGTGCTAAACGCTTCGATTCCTACAATGAGCAGTTCTTC. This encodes CSAKRFDSYNEQFF.

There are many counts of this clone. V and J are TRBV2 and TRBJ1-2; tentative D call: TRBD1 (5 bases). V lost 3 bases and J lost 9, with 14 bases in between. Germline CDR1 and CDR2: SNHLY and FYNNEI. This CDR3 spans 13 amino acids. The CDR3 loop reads CASSDLQDYRYTF. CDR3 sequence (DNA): TGTGCCAGCAGTGACTTACAGGATTATCGCTACACCTTC.

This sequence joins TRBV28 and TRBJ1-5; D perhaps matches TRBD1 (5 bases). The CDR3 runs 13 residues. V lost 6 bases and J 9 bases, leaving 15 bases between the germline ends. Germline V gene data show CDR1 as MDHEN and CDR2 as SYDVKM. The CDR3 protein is CASRPGVMGPQHF. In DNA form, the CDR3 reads TGTGCCAGCAGACCGGGGGTTATGGGGCCCCAGCATTTT.

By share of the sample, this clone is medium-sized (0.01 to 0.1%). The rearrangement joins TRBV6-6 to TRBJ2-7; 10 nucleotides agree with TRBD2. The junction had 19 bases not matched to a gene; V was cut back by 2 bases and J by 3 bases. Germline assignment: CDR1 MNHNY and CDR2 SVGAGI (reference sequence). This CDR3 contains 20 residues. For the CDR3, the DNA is TGTGCCAGCAGTTACCCTGTAGATGGGGCTAGCGGGAGCAAACACTACGAGCAGTACTTC. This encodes CASSYPVDGASGSKHYEQYF.

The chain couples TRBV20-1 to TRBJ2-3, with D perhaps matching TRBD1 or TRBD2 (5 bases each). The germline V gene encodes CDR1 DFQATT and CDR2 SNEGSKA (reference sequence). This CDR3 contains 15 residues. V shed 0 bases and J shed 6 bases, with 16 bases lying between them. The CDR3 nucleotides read TGCAGTGCTAGAGAGGCAGGGTCATGGGACGATACGCAGTATTTT. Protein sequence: CSAREAGSWDDTQYF.

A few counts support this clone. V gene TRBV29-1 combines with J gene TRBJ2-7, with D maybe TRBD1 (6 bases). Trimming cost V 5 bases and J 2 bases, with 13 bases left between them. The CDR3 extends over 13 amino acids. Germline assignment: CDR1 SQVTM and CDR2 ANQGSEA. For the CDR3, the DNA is TGCAGCGTTTTCTCCGCAGGGGCCTACGAGCAGTACTTC. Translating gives CSVFSAGAYEQYF.

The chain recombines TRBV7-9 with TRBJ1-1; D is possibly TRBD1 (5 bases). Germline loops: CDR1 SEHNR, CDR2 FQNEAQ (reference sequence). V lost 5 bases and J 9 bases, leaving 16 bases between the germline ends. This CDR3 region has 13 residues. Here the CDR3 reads CASSPAVRGQAFF. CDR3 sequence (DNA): TGTGCCAGCAGCCCCGCGGTTAGGGGCCAAGCTTTCTTT.

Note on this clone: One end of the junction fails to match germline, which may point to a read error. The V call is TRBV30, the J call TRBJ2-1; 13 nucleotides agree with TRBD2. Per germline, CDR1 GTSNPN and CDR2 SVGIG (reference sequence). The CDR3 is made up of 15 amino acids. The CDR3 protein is CACSGLAGVYNEQFF. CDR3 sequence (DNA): TGTGCCTGTAGTGGACTAGCGGGAGTTTATAATGAGCAGTTCTTC.

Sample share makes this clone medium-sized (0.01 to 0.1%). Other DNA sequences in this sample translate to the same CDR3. The DNA of the CDR3 is TGTGCCAGCAGTTTAAAGCCGGCAGGGCGCGGCTACACCTTC. Translation gives CASSLKPAGRGYTF. This chain joins TRBV27 and TRBJ1-2, with D possibly being TRBD1 (5 bases). This CDR3 has 14 residues. Germline-derived CDR1 and CDR2 are MNHEY and SMNVEV (reference sequence). V gave up 2 bases and J gave up 8 bases, with 15 bases separating them.

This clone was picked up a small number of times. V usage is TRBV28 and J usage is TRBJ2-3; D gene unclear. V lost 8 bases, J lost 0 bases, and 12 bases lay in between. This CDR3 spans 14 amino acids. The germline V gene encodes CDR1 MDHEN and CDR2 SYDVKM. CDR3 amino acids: CASEKGLSTDTQYF. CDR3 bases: TGTGCCAGCGAAAAGGGTCTTAGCACAGATACGCAGTATTTT.

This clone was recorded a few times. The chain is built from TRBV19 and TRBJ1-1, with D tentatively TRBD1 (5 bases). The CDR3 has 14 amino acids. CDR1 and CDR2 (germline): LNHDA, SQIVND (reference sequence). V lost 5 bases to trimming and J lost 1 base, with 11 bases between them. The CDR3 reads CASSGASTNTEAFF. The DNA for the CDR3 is TGTGCCAGTAGTGGGGCGTCCACGAACACTGAAGCTTTCTTT.

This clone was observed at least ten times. CDR3 residues: CASNKQSSGNTIYF. DNA of the CDR3: TGTGCCAGCAACAAACAGAGCTCTGGAAACACCATATATTTT. The chain recombines TRBV12-3 or TRBV12-4 with TRBJ1-3; D is undetermined. CDR3 length equals 14 residues. The V and J ends lost 7 bases and 0 bases respectively, with 10 bases between them.

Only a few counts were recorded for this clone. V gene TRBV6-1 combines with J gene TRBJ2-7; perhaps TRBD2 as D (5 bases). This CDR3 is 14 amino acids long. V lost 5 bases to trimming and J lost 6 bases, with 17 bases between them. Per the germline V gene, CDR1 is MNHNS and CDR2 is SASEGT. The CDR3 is CASSLRGSPVEQYF. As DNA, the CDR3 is TGTGCCAGCAGTCTTCGGGGTTCACCTGTCGAGCAGTACTTC.

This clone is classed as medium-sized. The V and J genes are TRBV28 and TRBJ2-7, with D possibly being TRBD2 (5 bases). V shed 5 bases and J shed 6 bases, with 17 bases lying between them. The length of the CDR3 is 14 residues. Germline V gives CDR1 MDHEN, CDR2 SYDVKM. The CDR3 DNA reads TGTGCCAGCAGTCCCGGGCCCGACGGAGGCGAGCAGTACTTC. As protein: CASSPGPDGGEQYF.

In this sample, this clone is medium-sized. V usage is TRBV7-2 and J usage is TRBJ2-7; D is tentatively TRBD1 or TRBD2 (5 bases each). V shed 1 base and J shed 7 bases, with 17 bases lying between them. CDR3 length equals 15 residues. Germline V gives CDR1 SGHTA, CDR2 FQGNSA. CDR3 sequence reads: CASSLGGLGGEEQYF. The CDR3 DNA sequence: TGTGCCAGCAGCTTAGGGGGCCTCGGAGGAGAAGAGCAGTACTTC.

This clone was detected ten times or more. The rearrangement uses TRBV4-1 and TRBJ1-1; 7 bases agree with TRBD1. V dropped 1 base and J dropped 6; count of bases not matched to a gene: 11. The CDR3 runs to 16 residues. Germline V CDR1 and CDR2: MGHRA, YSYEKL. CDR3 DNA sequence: TGCGCCAGCAGCCAAGGTGGGGACAGTTACTTCTCTGAAGCTTTCTTT. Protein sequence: CASSQGGDSYFSEAFF.

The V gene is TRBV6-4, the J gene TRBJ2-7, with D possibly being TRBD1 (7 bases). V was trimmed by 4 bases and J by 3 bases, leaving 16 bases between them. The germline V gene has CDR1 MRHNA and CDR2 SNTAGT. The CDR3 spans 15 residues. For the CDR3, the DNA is TGTGCCAGCAGTGGGAGGGGGCGGAAGGGCTACGAGCAGTACTTC. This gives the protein CASSGRGRKGYEQYF.

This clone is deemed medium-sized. The chain's CDR3 is CASRVGGTEAFF. The CDR3, as DNA: TGCGCCAGCAGAGTTGGGGGGACTGAAGCTTTCTTT. The V call is TRBV5-1, the J call TRBJ1-1, with D maybe TRBD1 (5 bases). CDR1 SGHRS and CDR2 YFSETQ come from the germline V gene. The CDR3 is 12 amino acids. V was clipped by 5 bases and J by 5 bases, with 10 bases between them.